Listed below are T cell receptor beta chains from one sample, sequenced in a study of shared clonotypes between healthy human individuals. Sequencing was performed with immunoSEQ multiplex PCR; in TCRdb, only in-frame clones are kept and a portion is missing. This repertoire shows around 650,000 clones, approximately 96% found once; its top ten account for more than 0.085%. The sequenced sample consisted of naive CD8+ T cells sorted from blood. Receptors originate from a woman in her twenties or thirties in good health. Each CDR3 is given with its conserved first and last residue. The D gene is left open where the match is weak. Size values are once, few and many counts, or a class for expanded clones, and some rows have none.

clone_size: .
j_call: TRBJ2-7
v_call: TRBV28
d_call: .
cdr3_aa: CASNQGGVVGEQYF
cdr3_nt: TGTGCCAGCAACCAGGGGGGGGTGGTGGGCGAGCAGTACTTC

clone_size: .
j_call: TRBJ1-5
v_call: TRBV28
d_call: .
cdr3_aa: CASTLGVYSNQPQHF
cdr3_nt: TGTGCCAGCACCCTGGGAGTTTATAGCAATCAGCCCCAGCATTTT

clone_size: .
j_call: TRBJ2-4
v_call: TRBV7-9
d_call: .
cdr3_aa: CASSPPGVKNIQYF
cdr3_nt: TGTGCCAGCAGTCCACCGGGTGTCAAAAACATTCAGTACTTC

clone_size: .
j_call: TRBJ2-4
v_call: TRBV27
d_call: TRBD2
cdr3_aa: CASSSPVAGGGNIQYF
cdr3_nt: TGTGCCAGCAGTTCTCCGGTCGCGGGGGGAGGAAACATTCAGTACTTC

clone_size: .
j_call: TRBJ1-5
v_call: TRBV30
d_call: .
cdr3_aa: CAWGTEYQPQHF
cdr3_nt: TGTGCCTGGGGAACAGAGTATCAGCCCCAGCATTTT

clone_size: .
j_call: TRBJ2-3
v_call: TRBV27
d_call: TRBD2
cdr3_aa: CASSFHPTSWITDTQYF
cdr3_nt: TGTGCCAGCAGTTTCCACCCGACTAGCTGGATTACAGATACGCAGTATTTT

clone_size: once
j_call: TRBJ2-7
v_call: TRBV7-2
d_call: TRBD2
cdr3_aa: CASSVTIAGGYEQYF
cdr3_nt: TGTGCCAGCAGCGTTACAATAGCGGGAGGCTACGAGCAGTACTTC

clone_size: .
j_call: TRBJ2-3
v_call: TRBV7-9
d_call: .
cdr3_aa: CASSLATGYTDTQYF
cdr3_nt: TGTGCCAGCAGCTTAGCTACGGGTTACACAGATACGCAGTATTTT

clone_size: .
j_call: TRBJ2-7
v_call: TRBV5-6
d_call: TRBD1
cdr3_aa: CASSWGTGGNSEQYF
cdr3_nt: TGTGCCAGCAGCTGGGGGACAGGGGGCAACTCCGAGCAGTACTTC

clone_size: .
j_call: TRBJ1-1
v_call: TRBV28
d_call: .
cdr3_aa: CASSFYGEDTEAFF
cdr3_nt: TGTGCCAGCAGTTTTTATGGGGAGGACACTGAAGCTTTCTTT

clone_size: .
j_call: TRBJ1-4
v_call: TRBV28
d_call: .
cdr3_aa: CASSLIVSVATNEKLFF
cdr3_nt: TGTGCCAGCAGTTTAATCGTCTCAGTCGCAACTAATGAAAAACTGTTTTTT

clone_size: .
j_call: TRBJ1-2
v_call: TRBV2
d_call: .
cdr3_aa: CARTTGTPYGYTF
cdr3_nt: TGTGCCCGGACGACCGGGACGCCCTATGGCTACACCTTC

clone_size: .
j_call: TRBJ2-1
v_call: TRBV16
d_call: TRBD1
cdr3_aa: CASSQPNRGRYNEQFF
cdr3_nt: TGTGCCAGCAGCCAACCCAACAGGGGGCGATACAATGAGCAGTTCTTC

clone_size: .
j_call: TRBJ2-3
v_call: TRBV27
d_call: .
cdr3_aa: CASSLSRGAGPSTDTQYF
cdr3_nt: TGTGCCAGCAGTTTATCTAGGGGGGCAGGCCCTAGCACAGATACGCAGTATTTT

clone_size: .
j_call: TRBJ2-1
v_call: TRBV27
d_call: .
cdr3_aa: CASTHGLNNEQFF
cdr3_nt: TGTGCCAGCACCCACGGACTTAACAATGAGCAGTTCTTC

clone_size: once
j_call: TRBJ2-1
v_call: TRBV5-1
d_call: .
cdr3_aa: CASSLDSYNEQFF
cdr3_nt: TGCGCCAGCAGCCTCGACTCCTACAATGAGCAGTTCTTC

clone_size: .
j_call: TRBJ2-3
v_call: TRBV4-2
d_call: TRBD2
cdr3_aa: CASSQEKREDTDTQYF
cdr3_nt: TGTGCCAGCAGCCAAGAGAAGCGGGAGGACACAGATACGCAGTATTTT

clone_size: .
j_call: TRBJ2-2
v_call: TRBV21-1
d_call: .
cdr3_aa: CASSNAPLFLDGALRENNTGELFF
cdr3_nt: TGTGCCAGCAGCAATGCACCTTTATTTTTAGACGGAGCCCTCCGGGAGAACAACACCGGGGAGCTGTTTTTT

clone_size: .
j_call: TRBJ1-5
v_call: TRBV19
d_call: .
cdr3_aa: CASSIDRLSNQPQHF
cdr3_nt: TGTGCCAGTAGTATTGACAGGCTCAGCAATCAGCCCCAGCATTTT

clone_size: .
j_call: TRBJ2-7
v_call: TRBV27
d_call: TRBD1
cdr3_aa: CASRVGQGATYEQYF
cdr3_nt: TGTGCCAGCAGAGTCGGACAGGGGGCGACCTACGAGCAGTACTTC

clone_size: .
j_call: TRBJ1-2
v_call: TRBV5-1
d_call: TRBD1
cdr3_aa: CASSLGQGNYGYTF
cdr3_nt: TGCGCCAGCAGTCTGGGACAGGGGAACTATGGCTACACCTTC

clone_size: .
j_call: TRBJ2-3
v_call: TRBV10-3
d_call: .
cdr3_aa: CAIRVDSTDTQYF
cdr3_nt: TGTGCCATCAGGGTAGACAGCACAGATACGCAGTATTTT

clone_size: .
j_call: TRBJ2-3
v_call: TRBV7-9
d_call: .
cdr3_aa: CASSLLLADTQYF
cdr3_nt: TGTGCCAGCAGCTTACTGTTAGCAGATACGCAGTATTTT

clone_size: .
j_call: TRBJ2-6
v_call: TRBV27
d_call: .
cdr3_aa: CASSPSRGKYSGANVLTF
cdr3_nt: TGTGCCAGCAGTCCCTCCCGCGGGAAGTACTCTGGGGCCAACGTCCTGACTTTC

clone_size: .
j_call: TRBJ2-7
v_call: TRBV5-6
d_call: TRBD2
cdr3_aa: CASSLATSGIYEQYF
cdr3_nt: TGTGCCAGCAGCTTGGCGACTAGCGGGATCTACGAGCAGTACTTC

clone_size: few
j_call: TRBJ1-1
v_call: TRBV28
d_call: .
cdr3_aa: CASSLGAGAFF
cdr3_nt: TGTGCCAGCAGTTTAGGGGCTGGAGCTTTCTTT

clone_size: .
j_call: TRBJ1-2
v_call: TRBV5-1
d_call: .
cdr3_aa: CASWGDYGYTF
cdr3_nt: TGCGCCTCTTGGGGGGACTATGGCTACACCTTC

clone_size: once
j_call: TRBJ2-1
v_call: TRBV5-6
d_call: .
cdr3_aa: CASSFGSPSYNEQFF
cdr3_nt: TGTGCCAGCAGCTTTGGATCCCCCTCCTACAATGAGCAGTTCTTC

clone_size: .
j_call: TRBJ1-2
v_call: TRBV19
d_call: .
cdr3_aa: CASSPGTAYGYTF
cdr3_nt: TGTGCCAGTAGTCCCGGGACGGCCTATGGCTACACCTTC

clone_size: .
j_call: TRBJ1-4
v_call: TRBV25-1
d_call: TRBD1
cdr3_aa: CASSVDRAYNEKLFF
cdr3_nt: TGTGCCAGCAGTGTGGACAGGGCGTATAATGAAAAACTGTTTTTT

clone_size: .
j_call: TRBJ2-7
v_call: TRBV4-1
d_call: .
cdr3_aa: CASSQDWAQGRYEQYF
cdr3_nt: TGCGCCAGCAGCCAAGATTGGGCGCAGGGACGATACGAGCAGTACTTC

clone_size: .
j_call: TRBJ2-5
v_call: TRBV6-6
d_call: .
cdr3_aa: CASSLQGQETQYF
cdr3_nt: TGTGCCAGCAGCCTACAGGGACAAGAGACCCAGTACTTC

clone_size: .
j_call: TRBJ2-7
v_call: TRBV7-9
d_call: .
cdr3_aa: CASSLAGMPYEQYF
cdr3_nt: TGTGCCAGCAGCTTGGCGGGGATGCCCTACGAGCAGTACTTC

clone_size: .
j_call: TRBJ2-1
v_call: TRBV27
d_call: .
cdr3_aa: CASSSWNQANNEQFF
cdr3_nt: TGTGCCAGCAGTTCCTGGAACCAGGCGAACAATGAGCAGTTCTTC

clone_size: .
j_call: TRBJ2-7
v_call: TRBV7-9
d_call: .
cdr3_aa: CASSLSSSYEQYF
cdr3_nt: TGTGCCAGCAGCTTATCCTCCTCCTACGAGCAGTACTTC

clone_size: .
j_call: TRBJ2-7
v_call: TRBV7-9
d_call: TRBD2
cdr3_aa: CASSPRAPSSGGLYEQYF
cdr3_nt: TGTGCCAGCAGCCCTAGGGCACCTTCTAGCGGGGGGCTTTACGAGCAGTACTTC

clone_size: .
j_call: TRBJ2-6
v_call: TRBV28
d_call: TRBD2
cdr3_aa: CASSLGLAGAGANVLTF
cdr3_nt: TGTGCCAGCAGTTTGGGGCTAGCGGGAGCTGGGGCCAACGTCCTGACTTTC

clone_size: .
j_call: TRBJ2-7
v_call: TRBV2
d_call: TRBD2
cdr3_aa: CASSDPPSGRGYEQYF
cdr3_nt: TGTGCCAGCAGTGACCCGCCCAGCGGGAGAGGCTACGAGCAGTACTTC

clone_size: .
j_call: TRBJ1-1
v_call: TRBV19
d_call: .
cdr3_aa: CASSTSVWGRNTEAFF
cdr3_nt: TGTGCCAGTAGTACCTCCGTGTGGGGCCGGAACACTGAAGCTTTCTTT

clone_size: .
j_call: TRBJ1-1
v_call: TRBV4-1
d_call: TRBD1
cdr3_aa: CASSPPNRGPTEAFF
cdr3_nt: TGCGCCAGCAGCCCTCCCAACAGGGGGCCCACTGAAGCTTTCTTT

clone_size: .
j_call: TRBJ2-5
v_call: TRBV7-3
d_call: .
cdr3_aa: CASSSLGEFGETQYF
cdr3_nt: TGTGCCAGCAGCTCCCTTGGGGAGTTCGGAGAGACCCAGTACTTC

clone_size: once
j_call: TRBJ2-4
v_call: TRBV4-1
d_call: TRBD2
cdr3_aa: CARNYRVLAGGRNIQYF
cdr3_nt: TGCGCCAGGAACTACAGGGTGCTAGCGGGAGGGCGGAACATTCAGTACTTC

clone_size: .
j_call: TRBJ2-2
v_call: TRBV27
d_call: .
cdr3_aa: CASTHTGELFF
cdr3_nt: TGTGCCAGCACCCACACCGGGGAGCTGTTTTTT

clone_size: .
j_call: TRBJ1-2
v_call: TRBV6-1
d_call: .
cdr3_aa: CASSEGLGRMSNYGYTF
cdr3_nt: TGTGCCAGCAGTGAAGGTCTGGGCCGTATGTCAAACTATGGCTACACCTTC

clone_size: .
j_call: TRBJ2-7
v_call: TRBV11-2
d_call: .
cdr3_aa: CASSPPWHLDEQYF
cdr3_nt: TGTGCCAGCAGCCCGCCGTGGCACCTAGACGAGCAGTACTTC

clone_size: .
j_call: TRBJ2-1
v_call: TRBV10-1
d_call: TRBD2
cdr3_aa: CASSEAGEYNEQFF
cdr3_nt: TGCGCCAGCAGTGAGGCGGGAGAGTACAATGAGCAGTTCTTC

clone_size: .
j_call: TRBJ1-2
v_call: TRBV27
d_call: .
cdr3_aa: CASSPTVNYGYTF
cdr3_nt: TGTGCCAGCAGCCCGACAGTGAACTATGGCTACACCTTC

clone_size: .
j_call: TRBJ1-2
v_call: TRBV5-6
d_call: .
cdr3_aa: CASSAADLIYGYTF
cdr3_nt: TGTGCCAGCAGCGCCGCCGACCTCATCTATGGCTACACCTTC

clone_size: .
j_call: TRBJ2-7
v_call: TRBV7-2
d_call: .
cdr3_aa: CASSLAVEQYF
cdr3_nt: TGTGCCAGCAGCTTAGCGGTCGAGCAGTACTTC

clone_size: .
j_call: TRBJ1-5
v_call: TRBV27
d_call: .
cdr3_aa: CASSLFGQKTSNQPQHF
cdr3_nt: TGTGCCAGCAGTTTATTCGGACAGAAAACATCCAATCAGCCCCAGCATTTT